Listed below are T cell receptor beta chains from one sample, sequenced in a study of blood T cell repertoires in COVID-19. Generated by immunoSEQ multiplex PCR, the TCRdb table keeps only in-frame clones and is missing some. This table has around 310,000 clones, nearly 90% appearing once. Sample: peripheral blood. The receptors here all came from a middle-aged woman with COVID-19, enrolled during active disease. Each CDR3 is given with its conserved first and last residue. A D gene is named only where the DNA matches it firmly. Clone size appears in some rows only: once, few, many, or a class for an expanded clone.

clone_size,cdr3_length,j_call,d_call,v_call,cdr3_aa,cdr3_nt
.,16,TRBJ2-7,TRBD2,TRBV7-2,CASSARRLAGGDEQYF,TGTGCCAGCAGCGCCCGGAGACTAGCGGGAGGGGACGAGCAGTACTTC
few,12,TRBJ2-7,TRBD1,TRBV12-5,CASGLDRGRQYF,TGTGCTAGTGGTCTGGACAGGGGACGGCAGTACTTC
.,12,TRBJ2-5,TRBD1,TRBV6-2/TRBV6-3,CASSSGDRARYF,TGTGCCAGCAGTTCGGGGGACAGGGCAAGATACTTC
once,13,TRBJ1-5,.,TRBV2,CASGVDRNQPQHF,TGTGCCAGCGGGGTTGACAGAAATCAGCCCCAGCATTTT
.,15,TRBJ2-7,TRBD1,TRBV7-8,CASSSLPGQNYEQYF,TGTGCCAGCAGCTCACTACCGGGACAGAACTACGAGCAGTACTTC
.,14,TRBJ2-5,TRBD1,TRBV5-8,CASSLGQGQETQYF,TGTGCCAGCAGCTTGGGACAGGGGCAAGAGACCCAGTACTTC
.,15,TRBJ1-6,.,TRBV19,CASSPQGTYNSPLHF,TGTGCCAGTAGTCCCCAGGGGACCTATAATTCACCCCTCCACTTT
.,16,TRBJ2-7,.,TRBV6-5,CASSYSGRGFAYEQYF,TGTGCCAGCAGTTACTCAGGGAGGGGGTTCGCCTACGAGCAGTACTTC
.,12,TRBJ2-1,.,TRBV11-1,CASSIDRNEQFF,TGTGCCAGCAGCATCGACAGGAATGAGCAGTTCTTC
few,12,TRBJ2-7,.,TRBV5-1,CASHTTGNEQYF,TGCGCCAGCCATACCACAGGGAACGAGCAGTACTTC
.,18,TRBJ1-5,.,TRBV3-1/TRBV3-2,CASSQSGWPTGSDQPQHF,TGTGCCAGCAGCCAATCAGGTTGGCCGACGGGATCAGATCAGCCCCAGCATTTT
once,14,TRBJ1-1,.,TRBV2,CASSEARMNTEAFF,TGTGCCAGCAGTGAAGCGCGGATGAACACTGAAGCTTTCTTT
.,12,TRBJ2-7,.,TRBV27,CASSLARREQYF,TGTGCCAGCAGTTTGGCCCGTCGCGAGCAGTACTTC
.,18,TRBJ2-1,TRBD2,TRBV28,CASRGLAGGRYSYNEQFF,TGTGCCAGCAGAGGACTAGCGGGGGGACGATACTCCTACAATGAGCAGTTCTTC
.,13,TRBJ1-5,.,TRBV18,CASSQRTDQPQHF,TGTGCCAGCTCACAGCGGACTGATCAGCCCCAGCATTTT
.,18,TRBJ2-5,TRBD1,TRBV27,CASSLSPRPGQGQETQYF,TGTGCCAGCAGTTTGTCCCCTCGGCCGGGACAGGGCCAAGAGACCCAGTACTTC
.,15,TRBJ2-1,TRBD1,TRBV3-1/TRBV3-2,CASSQGTGWQGEQFF,TGTGCCAGCAGCCAAGGGACAGGATGGCAGGGTGAGCAGTTCTTC
.,15,TRBJ1-5,.,TRBV12-5,CASGSSRFSNQPQHF,TGTGCTAGTGGTTCGTCCAGGTTCAGTAATCAGCCCCAGCATTTT
.,16,TRBJ2-3,TRBD1,TRBV7-2,CASSFRDRGFTDTQYF,TGTGCCAGCAGCTTCCGGGACAGGGGTTTCACAGATACGCAGTATTTT
.,12,TRBJ1-2,.,TRBV10-3,CAISESGGGYTF,TGTGCCATCAGTGAGTCCGGCGGGGGCTACACCTTC